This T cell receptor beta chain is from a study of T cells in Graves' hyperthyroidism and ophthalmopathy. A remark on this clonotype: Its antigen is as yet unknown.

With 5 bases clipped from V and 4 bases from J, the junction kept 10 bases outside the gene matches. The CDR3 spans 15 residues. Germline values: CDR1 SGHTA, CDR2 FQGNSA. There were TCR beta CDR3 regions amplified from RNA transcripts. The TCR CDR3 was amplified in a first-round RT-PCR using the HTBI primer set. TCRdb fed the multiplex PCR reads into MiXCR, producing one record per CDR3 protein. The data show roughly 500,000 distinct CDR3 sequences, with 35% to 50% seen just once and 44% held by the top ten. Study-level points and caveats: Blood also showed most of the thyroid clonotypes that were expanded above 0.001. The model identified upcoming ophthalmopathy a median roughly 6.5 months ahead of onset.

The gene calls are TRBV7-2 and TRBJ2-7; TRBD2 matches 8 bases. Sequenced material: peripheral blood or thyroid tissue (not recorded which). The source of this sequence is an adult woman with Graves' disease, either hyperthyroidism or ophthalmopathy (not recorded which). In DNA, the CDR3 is TGTGCCAGCAGCGTAATAGCGGGACGAGGGTACGAGCAGTACTTC. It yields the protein CASSVIAGRGYEQYF.